This T cell receptor (beta chain) appears in the sequencing data of a study of cytomegalovirus exposure and HLA in healthy donors. The assay was immunoSEQ multiplex PCR, and TCRdb's table has in-frame clones only and misses some. The sample consists of 90,000 or so clones, roughly 85% of them appearing once. Germline V gene data show CDR1 as SGHTA and CDR2 as FQGTGA. The CDR3 is made up of 15 amino acids. V gave up 5 bases and J gave up 4 bases; unmatched junction bases: 7. Points on this clone: Its antigen remains unknown.

Overall study results and limits: Specificity of a few CMV-associated chains for CMV antigens was verified in vitro.

The J gene is TRBJ2-5, the V gene TRBV7-3; 10 positions agree with TRBD1. The sequence came from a man aged 18 to 35 in good health and CMV-seropositive. The sequenced material came from PBMCs. DNA for the CDR3: TGTGCCAGCAGCGTGGGACAGGGGAGTGGAGAGACCCAGTACTTC. It encodes CASSVGQGSGETQYF.